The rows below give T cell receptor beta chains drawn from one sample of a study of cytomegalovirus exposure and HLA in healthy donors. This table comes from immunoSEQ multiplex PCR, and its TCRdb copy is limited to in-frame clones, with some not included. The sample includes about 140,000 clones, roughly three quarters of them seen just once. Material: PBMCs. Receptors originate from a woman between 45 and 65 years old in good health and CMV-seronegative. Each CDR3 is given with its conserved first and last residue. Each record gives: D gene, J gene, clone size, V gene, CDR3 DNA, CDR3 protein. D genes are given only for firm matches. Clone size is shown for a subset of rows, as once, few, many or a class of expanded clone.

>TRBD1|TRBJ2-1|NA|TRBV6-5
TGTGCCAGCAGTTACCTTCCGGGACAGGACCCTCAGTTCTTC
CASSYLPGQDPQFF
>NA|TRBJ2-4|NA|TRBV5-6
TGTGCCAGCAGGCGGAGGACAGACCAAAACATTCAGTACTTC
CASRRRTDQNIQYF
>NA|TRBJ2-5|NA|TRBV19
TGTGCCAGTAGTATGATGCCGGGCCAGTACTTC
CASSMMPGQYF
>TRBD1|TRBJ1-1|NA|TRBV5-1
TGCGCCAGCAGCTCCCGAGGACAGGGGTTCATGAACACTGAAGCTTTCTTT
CASSSRGQGFMNTEAFF
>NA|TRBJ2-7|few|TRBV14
TGTGCCAGCAGCCAGGGAACAGGGTGGGGCGACGAGCAGTACTTC
CASSQGTGWGDEQYF
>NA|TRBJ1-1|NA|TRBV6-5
TGTGCCAGCAGGGGTAGCAACACTGAAGCTTTCTTT
CASRGSNTEAFF
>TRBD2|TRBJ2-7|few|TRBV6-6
TGTGCCAGCAGTCAAGCGGGGATCCGTTACGAGCAGTACTTC
CASSQAGIRYEQYF
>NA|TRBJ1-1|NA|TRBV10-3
TGTGCCATCAGTGAGTCAAGCGACTGGAATGAAGCTTTCTTT
CAISESSDWNEAFF
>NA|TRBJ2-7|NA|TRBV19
TGTGCCAGTAGTCTCGGATGGGGGGTGGGGACCTACGAGCAGTACTTC
CASSLGWGVGTYEQYF
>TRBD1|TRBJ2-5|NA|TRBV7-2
TGTGCCAGCAGCAGACAGGGTCGCTGGGAGACCCAGTACTTC
CASSRQGRWETQYF
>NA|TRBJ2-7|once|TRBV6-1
TGTGCCAGCAGTGAGTGGCCAGGGAAGAATTACGAGCAGTACTTC
CASSEWPGKNYEQYF
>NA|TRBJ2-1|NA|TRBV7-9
TGTGCCAGCAGCCTAGGGGACTTAAATGAGCAGTTCTTC
CASSLGDLNEQFF
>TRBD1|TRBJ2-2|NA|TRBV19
TGTGCCAGTAGTTTAGGACAGGGACTGATCGCGAACACCGGGGAGCTGTTTTTT
CASSLGQGLIANTGELFF
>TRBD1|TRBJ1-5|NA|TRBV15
TGTGCCACCAGCCCCCGGACAGGTTATGGCAATCAGCCCCAGCATTTT
CATSPRTGYGNQPQHF
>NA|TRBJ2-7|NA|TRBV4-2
TGTGCCAGCAGCCCGGGACTCCTGAGGGACGAGCAGTACTTC
CASSPGLLRDEQYF
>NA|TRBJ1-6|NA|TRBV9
TGTGCCAGCAGCGTAGGGCAGTTTGATTCACCCCTCCACTTT
CASSVGQFDSPLHF
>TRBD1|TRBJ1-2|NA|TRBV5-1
TGCGCCAGCAGATCGACAGGGGGCCTATACACTTGGGGCTACACCTTT
CASRSTGGLYTWGYTF
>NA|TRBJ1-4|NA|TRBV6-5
TGTGCCAGCAGTTCCTCCTGGGGGGGAGGAGAAAAACTGTTTTTT
CASSSSWGGGEKLFF
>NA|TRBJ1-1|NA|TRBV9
TGTGCCAGCAGCCCCCCATTGAACACTGAAGCTTTCTTT
CASSPPLNTEAFF
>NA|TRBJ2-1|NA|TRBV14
TGTGCCAGCAGCCCTTACAGCTCCTACAATGAGCAGTTCTTC
CASSPYSSYNEQFF
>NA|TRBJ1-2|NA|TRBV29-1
TGCAGCGTTAGACAGACAGGTTTCTATGGCTACACCTTC
CSVRQTGFYGYTF
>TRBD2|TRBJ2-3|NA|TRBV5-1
TGCGCCAGCCAGGCGTGGCGGGGGGGCAGAGATACGCAGTATTTT
CASQAWRGGRDTQYF
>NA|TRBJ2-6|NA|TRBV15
TGTGCCACCAGCCTAAACTCTCGGGCCAACGTCCTGACTTTC
CATSLNSRANVLTF
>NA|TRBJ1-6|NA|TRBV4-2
TGTGCCAGCAGCCAAGAGATAGACAAATCAGCTTCACCCCTCCACTTT
CASSQEIDKSASPLHF
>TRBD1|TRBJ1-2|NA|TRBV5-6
TGTGCCAGCAGCTTGGGGACAGGGGCCTCCTATGGCTACACCTTC
CASSLGTGASYGYTF
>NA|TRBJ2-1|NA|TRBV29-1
TGCAGCGTTGAAGATCCGGAGGCCTCTTTGGATGAGCAGTTCTTC
CSVEDPEASLDEQFF
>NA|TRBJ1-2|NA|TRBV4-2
TGTGCCAGCAGCCAAGATCTTGGACAATCCCGGAGCGGCTACACCTTC
CASSQDLGQSRSGYTF
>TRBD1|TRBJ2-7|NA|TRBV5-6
TGTGCCAGCAGCTGGGACAGGGGGCTCGTCGAGCAGTACTTC
CASSWDRGLVEQYF
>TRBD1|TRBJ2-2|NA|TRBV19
TGTGCCAGTAGTACCGGACAGGCCGAAACCGGGGAGCTGTTTTTT
CASSTGQAETGELFF
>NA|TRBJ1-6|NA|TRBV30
TGTGCCTGGAGTGTAAGGACAGTTAATTCACCCCTCCACTTT
CAWSVRTVNSPLHF
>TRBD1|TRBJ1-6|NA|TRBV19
TGTGCCAGTAGTATACCGGGGACAGGTGATTCACCCCTCCACTTT
CASSIPGTGDSPLHF
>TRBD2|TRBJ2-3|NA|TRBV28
TGTGCCAGCACTAGCGGGCTGGGTGATACGCAGTATTTT
CASTSGLGDTQYF
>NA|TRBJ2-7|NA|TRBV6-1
TGTGCCAGCAGTGGGGCAGTTGGGGGGACCGCCGAGCAGTACTTC
CASSGAVGGTAEQYF